The 24 T cell receptor beta chains presented below share a single source sample, sequenced in a study of shared clonotypes between healthy human individuals. Assay: immunoSEQ multiplex PCR; the TCRdb copy retains only in-frame clones and omits some. The sample consists of a few million clones, around 90% of them appearing once. Sequenced material: naive CD4+ T cells sorted from blood. Sample subset: CD45RA+ positively selected. The receptors derive from a young man in good health.

The chain combines TRBV5-4 with TRBJ2-2, with D possibly matching TRBD2 (5 bases). The V gene's germline CDR1 is SGHNT and CDR2 YYREEE (reference sequence). Trimming took off 3 bases at V and 5 bases at J, with 11 bases between the two ends. The CDR3 has 14 amino acids. CDR3 region: CASSWPGVTGELFF. The CDR3 nucleotides read TGTGCCAGCAGCTGGCCCGGGGTAACCGGGGAGCTGTTTTTT.

This clone was recorded once. This chain connects TRBV5-1 to TRBJ1-5, with D tentatively TRBD1 (6 bases). Trimming pared 0 bases from V and 7 bases from J, leaving 14 bases between. The CDR3 extends over 15 amino acids. Per the germline V gene, CDR1 is SGHRS and CDR2 is YFSETQ. CDR3 region: CASSLDWGAHQPQHF. CDR3 in DNA: TGCGCCAGCAGCTTGGATTGGGGGGCCCACCAGCCCCAGCATTTT.

This chain joins TRBV10-3 and TRBJ2-3, with a weak D call TRBD1 (7 bases). The V gene's germline CDR1 is ENHRY and CDR2 SYGVKD. Trimming removed 4 bases at V and 1 base at J, with 15 bases between. The CDR3 extends over 16 amino acids. CDR3 protein: CAISGGGGGRTDTQYF. Written as DNA, the CDR3 is TGTGCCATCAGTGGTGGCGGAGGGGGCCGCACAGATACGCAGTATTTT.

The DNA for the CDR3 is TGTGCCAGCTCACCACCGGGTTCCAGGGTCGCTGGAAACACCATATATTTT. Protein sequence: CASSPPGSRVAGNTIYF. The chain combines TRBV18 with TRBJ1-3; D is perhaps TRBD1 (5 bases). Trimming shortened V by 0 bases and J by 2 bases, and 14 bases separated the two germline ends. The CDR3 loop spans 17 amino acids. Germline loops: CDR1 KGHSH, CDR2 LQKENI.

The J gene is TRBJ2-1, the V gene TRBV9; TRBD2 aligns across 9 bases. V gave up 0 bases and J gave up 0 bases; unmatched junction bases: 7. This CDR3 has 18 residues. CDR1 and CDR2 from the germline V gene are SGDLS and YYNGEE. CDR3 in amino acids: CASSVGLAGIASYNEQFF. Written as DNA, the CDR3 is TGTGCCAGCAGCGTAGGCCTAGCGGGGATAGCCTCCTACAATGAGCAGTTCTTC.

The rearrangement links TRBV7-2 to TRBJ2-6; D is undetermined. This CDR3 is built from 16 residues. V lost 3 bases to trimming and J lost 0 bases, with 9 bases between them. Germline CDR1 and CDR2: SGHTA and FQGNSA. This CDR3 reads CASSFFGRSGANVLTF. The CDR3 bases are TGTGCCAGCAGCTTCTTCGGCCGCTCTGGGGCCAACGTCCTGACTTTC. Complete variable domain (other parts from reference TRBV7-2 and TRBJ2-6): GAGVSQSPSNKVTEKGKDVELRCDPISGHTALYWYRQSLGQGLEFLIYFQGNSAPDKSGLPSDRFSAERTGGSVSTLTIQRTQQEDSAVYLCASSFFGRSGANVLTFGAGSRLTVL.

The chain's CDR3 is CASSYGMSSGNTIYF. The CDR3 DNA reads TGCGCCAGCAGTTATGGAATGAGCTCTGGAAACACCATATATTTT. V gene TRBV5-1 combines with J gene TRBJ1-3; D call uncertain. Germline CDR1 is SGHRS and CDR2 is YFSETQ. V lost 5 bases to trimming and J lost 0 bases, with 12 bases between them. This CDR3 has 15 amino acids.

The chain couples TRBV6-5 to TRBJ1-2; D is perhaps TRBD1 (5 bases). Germline CDR1 MNHEY, CDR2 SVGAGI. V was pared by 10 bases and J by 3 bases, with 18 bases between. The CDR3 has 14 residues. The CDR3 reads CATRYGTLYYGYTF. The DNA for the CDR3 is TGTGCCACGAGGTACGGGACCCTCTACTATGGCTACACCTTC.

V and J are TRBV5-4 and TRBJ2-7; D may match TRBD1 or TRBD2 (5 bases each). This CDR3 is 16 amino acids long. The V end lost 4 bases, the J end lost 6 bases, and 23 bases lay between the germline ends. Per the germline V gene, CDR1 is SGHNT and CDR2 is YYREEE (reference sequence). The CDR3 is CASSPPGRAAGAEQYF. The CDR3 DNA sequence: TGTGCCAGCAGCCCACCGGGGCGGGCAGCCGGGGCCGAGCAGTACTTC.

In the case of this clone: The sample has other DNA sequences that encode this CDR3 too. This rearrangement joins TRBV7-2 to TRBJ1-1; 7 bases align to TRBD1. With V trimmed by 5 bases and J by 1 base, 4 bases remained unmatched. Germline V lookup: CDR1 SGHTA, CDR2 FQGNSA. The CDR3 loop spans 14 amino acids. CDR3 protein: CASSLRQGNTEAFF. The CDR3 bases are TGTGCCAGCAGCCTGAGACAGGGGAACACTGAAGCTTTCTTT.

J is TRBJ2-3 and V is TRBV18; D is unresolved. V was trimmed by 2 bases and J by 2 bases, leaving 8 bases between them. Per the germline V gene, CDR1 is KGHSH and CDR2 is LQKENI. The CDR3 is 14 amino acids. The CDR3 sequence: CASSPGQDTDTQYF. CDR3 in DNA: TGTGCCAGCTCACCAGGCCAGGACACAGATACGCAGTATTTT. Full variable domain (remainder filled in from reference TRBV18 and TRBJ2-3): NAGVMQNPRHLVRRRGQEARLRCSPMKGHSHVYWYRQLPEEGLKFMVYLQKENIIDESGMPKERFSAEFPKEGPSILRIQQVVRGDSAAYFCASSPGQDTDTQYFGPGTRLTVL.

The chain carries TRBV7-3 and TRBJ2-1, with TRBD2 as a possible D gene (6 bases). Germline V gene sequence: CDR1 SGHTA, CDR2 FQGTGA. V was clipped by 7 bases and J by 8 bases, with 18 bases between them. The CDR3 covers 14 residues. CDR3 bases: TGTGCCAGCACCACGGGACTCCCGACGGATGAGCAGTTCTTC. It is translated as CASTTGLPTDEQFF.

This rearrangement joins TRBV2 to TRBJ1-1, with D tentatively TRBD1 (5 bases). This CDR3 has 14 residues. Germline V gene data show CDR1 as SNHLY and CDR2 as FYNNEI. Trimming took 4 bases from V and 2 from J, leaving 11 bases between them. CDR3 coding DNA: TGTGCCAGCAGTGCCTGGACATCCAACACTGAAGCTTTCTTT. Translating gives CASSAWTSNTEAFF.

This chain uses TRBV5-1 with TRBJ2-3, with 9 positions matching TRBD2. The V gene's germline CDR1 is SGHRS and CDR2 YFSETQ. The CDR3 extends over 16 amino acids. With V trimmed by 0 bases and J by 3 bases, 5 bases remained unmatched. The CDR3 sequence is CASSLEISGGTDTQYF. The CDR3, as DNA: TGCGCCAGCAGCTTGGAAATTAGCGGGGGAACAGATACGCAGTATTTT.

The V and J genes are TRBV4-1 and TRBJ2-3; unclear D gene. The CDR3 length is 14 residues. V shed 1 base and J shed 2 bases, with 7 bases lying between them. Per germline, CDR1 MGHRA and CDR2 YSYEKL. In nucleotides, the CDR3 is TGCGCCAGCAGCCAAGGGGCTAACACAGATACGCAGTATTTT. Protein sequence: CASSQGANTDTQYF.

The count of this clone is one. The chain carries TRBV7-9 and TRBJ2-2; D is perhaps TRBD1 or TRBD2 (5 bases each). This CDR3 comprises 14 residues. Trimming left V 5 bases short and J 6 bases short, with 13 bases between. Germline V CDR1 and CDR2: SEHNR, FQNEAQ (reference sequence). The CDR3 here is CASSQIQGPGELFF. CDR3 nucleotide sequence: TGTGCCAGCAGCCAGATTCAGGGACCCGGGGAGCTGTTTTTT.

J is TRBJ2-5 and V is TRBV5-1; 9 nucleotides line up with TRBD2. This CDR3 is built from 16 residues. Looked up from germline, CDR1 is SGHRS and CDR2 is YFSETQ. Trimming cost V 0 bases and J 9 bases; bases outside gene matches: 12. The CDR3 sequence: CASSLDLAGSQSAQYF. CDR3 nucleotide sequence: TGCGCCAGCAGCTTGGATCTAGCGGGGTCCCAGTCGGCCCAGTACTTC.

The V gene is TRBV5-1, the J gene TRBJ2-5, with 7 bases matching TRBD1. Germline-derived CDR1 and CDR2 are SGHRS and YFSETQ. Trimming at V came to 1 base and at J to 5 bases, leaving 5 bases not matched to a gene. This CDR3 has 14 amino acids. The CDR3 here is CASSLTGDKETQYF. The CDR3 DNA reads as TGCGCCAGCAGCTTGACAGGGGATAAGGAGACCCAGTACTTC. The complete variable domain, with remaining parts taken from reference TRBV5-1 and TRBJ2-5, reads KAGVTQTPRYLIKTRGQQVTLSCSPISGHRSVSWYQQTPGQGLQFLFEYFSETQRNKGNFPGRFSGRQFSNSRSEMNVSTLELGDSALYLCASSLTGDKETQYFGPGTRLLVL.

As to this clone: The junction shows a germline mismatch at one end, possibly a read error. This chain joins TRBV7-7 and TRBJ2-5; D possibly corresponds to TRBD1 (6 bases). There are 16 residues in the CDR3. Germline lookup yields CDR1 SSHAT and CDR2 FNYEAQ (reference sequence). The CDR3 region has the DNA TGTGCTAGCAGCTTAGCGCCAGGGGCGAGAGGGGAGACCCAGTACTTC. Protein sequence: CASSLAPGARGETQYF.

This clone has just a few counts. The chain employs TRBV2 and TRBJ2-4, with D tentatively TRBD1 (5 bases). Trimming took 6 bases from V and 0 from J, leaving 12 bases between them. This CDR3 contains 15 residues. Per the germline V gene, CDR1 is SNHLY and CDR2 is FYNNEI. CDR3 in amino acids: CASRTEFLAKNIQYF. The CDR3, as DNA: TGTGCCAGCAGGACAGAATTCCTAGCCAAAAACATTCAGTACTTC.

The chain has TRBV5-4 and TRBJ1-2; TRBD1 aligns across 9 bases. The length of the CDR3 is 14 residues. Germline CDR1 SGHNT, CDR2 YYREEE (reference sequence). J lost 8 bases, V lost 1 base, and 6 bases had no gene match. The CDR3 coding sequence is TGTGCCAGCAGCTTGCCCGACAGGGGGAGCGGCTACACCTTC. Its protein is CASSLPDRGSGYTF.

The genes are TRBV7-2 and TRBJ2-6; tentative D call: TRBD1 (5 bases). The germline V and J ends were trimmed by 2 bases and 0 bases, with 17 bases remaining between them. The germline CDR1 and CDR2 sequences are SGHTA and FQGNSA. This CDR3 has 19 amino acids. CDR3 protein: CASSLKGARRSSGANVLTF. DNA of the CDR3: TGTGCCAGCAGCTTAAAAGGGGCTAGGAGAAGCTCTGGGGCCAACGTCCTGACTTTC.

V usage is TRBV15 and J usage is TRBJ1-2; weak D call: TRBD1 (5 bases). CDR1 and CDR2 from the germline V gene are LNHNV and YYDKDF (reference sequence). V dropped 0 bases and J dropped 1 base, with 9 bases sitting between them. The CDR3 loop spans 15 amino acids. The CDR3 region has the DNA TGTGCCACCAGCAGAGATAGGCAGGGTAACTATGGCTACACCTTC. Its translation: CATSRDRQGNYGYTF.

The chain uses TRBV6-5 and TRBJ2-5, with unresolved D. Judging by the DNA end, TRBJ2-7 fits better; the J call may be wrong. Germline assignment: CDR1 MNHEY and CDR2 SVGAGI. The CDR3 is 12 residues long. The CDR3 sequence is CASRGILNEQYF. CDR3 sequence (DNA): TGTGCCAGCCGCGGAATATTAAACGAGCAGTACTTC.